The present entry profiles one TCR beta chain with its context. Its antigen is currently unknown. The junction and the germline gene differ at one end; a read error may be behind it. Using immunoSEQ multiplex PCR, the repertoire was profiled, and TCRdb retains in-frame clones only, with some absent. The sample lists over 25,000 clones, about 70% occurring once. The CDR3 is 14 residues long. The V gene's germline CDR1 is SGHRS and CDR2 YFSETQ. This entry comes from a study of neoadjuvant nivolumab and ipilimumab in lung cancer. Overall study results and limits: Only a small number of samples underwent TCR sequencing. TCR richness and clonality were higher in tumors than adjacent uninvolved lung.

This chain joins TRBV5-1 and TRBJ1-1; D is undetermined. Sample: tumor tissue, taken after neoadjuvant nivolumab, alone or with ipilimumab, at or shortly before surgery. The TCR sequence derives from an adult with non-small cell lung cancer. CDR3 protein: CASSLVRISTEAFF. CDR3 nucleotides: TGTGCCAGCAGCTTGGTTAGAATCAGCACTGAAGCTTTCTTT. The full variable domain, in which reference TRBV5-1 and TRBJ1-1 provide the parts outside the CDR3, is KAGVTQTPRYLIKTRGQQVTLSCSPISGHRSVSWYQQTPGQGLQFLFEYFSETQRNKGNFPGRFSGRQFSNSRSEMNVSTLELGDSALYLCASSLVRISTEAFFGQGTRLTVV.